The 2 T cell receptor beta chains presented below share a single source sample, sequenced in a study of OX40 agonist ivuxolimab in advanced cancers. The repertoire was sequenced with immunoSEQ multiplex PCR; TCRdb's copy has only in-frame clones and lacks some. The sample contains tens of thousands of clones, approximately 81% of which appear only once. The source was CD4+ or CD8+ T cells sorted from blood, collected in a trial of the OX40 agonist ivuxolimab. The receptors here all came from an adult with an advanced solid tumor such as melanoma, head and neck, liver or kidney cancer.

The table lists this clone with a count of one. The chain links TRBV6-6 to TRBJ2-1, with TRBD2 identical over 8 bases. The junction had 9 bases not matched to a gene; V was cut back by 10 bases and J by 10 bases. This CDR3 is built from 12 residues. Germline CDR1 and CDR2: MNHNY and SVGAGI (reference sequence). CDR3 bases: TGTGCCACCTTAGCGGGACTGTTCGAGCAGTTCTTC. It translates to CATLAGLFEQFF.

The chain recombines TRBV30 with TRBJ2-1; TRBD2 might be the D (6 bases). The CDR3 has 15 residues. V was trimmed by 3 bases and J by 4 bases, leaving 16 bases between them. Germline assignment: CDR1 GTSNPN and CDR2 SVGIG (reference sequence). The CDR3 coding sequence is TGTGCCTGGAGCCCCCGAGGGAGGCCATACAATGAGCAGTTCTTC. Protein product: CAWSPRGRPYNEQFF.